This T cell receptor (beta chain) was sequenced during a study of blood T cell repertoires in COVID-19. Overall study context: COVID-19 samples, acute and convalescent, were from the United States, Italy and Spain. In each case, the material was cDNA or gDNA derived from T cells, B-cell-depleted T cells, or PBMCs.

Germline-derived CDR1 and CDR2 are LNHDA and SQIVND (reference sequence). The V end lost 6 bases, the J end lost 1 base, and 10 bases lay between the germline ends. The CDR3 extends over 14 amino acids. Original analysis: It was from reference gene primer amplification that nucleated cell counts were estimated. The data were produced by immunoSEQ multiplex PCR, yet TCRdb's version contains in-frame clones alone and is incomplete. From that table come the V and J calls and clone size; the DNA was used to work out D and trimming. The repertoire consists of 150,000 or so clones, with around 80% occurring once and the leading ten covering over 10%.

This sequence was found in a man in his 60s with active or convalescent COVID-19. This sequence joins TRBV19 and TRBJ2-1; TRBD1 is a possible D gene (5 bases). Sample: peripheral blood. In nucleotides, the CDR3 is TGTGCCAGTAGCAGGGAATCGTCCTACAATGAGCAGTTCTTC. It yields the protein CASSRESSYNEQFF.